This T cell receptor (beta chain) came from a study of T cell responses to AZD1222 COVID-19 vaccine. Concerning this clone itself: The antigen is not known.

Study-wide points: Spike was spanned by vaccine-associated CD4 TCRs, with dominance at 160-218 and 743-854. Unmutated regions of variants are reportedly targeted by nearly half of spike-specific TCRs.

Trimming took 5 bases from V and 1 from J; bases not matched to a gene: 0. The CDR3 sequence is 13 residues long. Germline lookup yields CDR1 MNHEY and CDR2 SVGAGI. Only in-frame clones appear in the TCRdb table, and some are missing; sequencing was by immunoSEQ multiplex PCR. The table includes 140,000 or so clones, roughly 88% detected once. Material: peripheral blood, obtained 28 days after the second dose of the MenACWY control vaccine. The rearrangement joins TRBV6-5 to TRBJ2-3, with TRBD2 matching over 7 bases. The source is an adult who received the MenACWY meningococcal vaccine as a control. The CDR3 sequence is CASSLAGTDTQYF. In nucleotides, the CDR3 is TGTGCCAGCAGTCTAGCGGGCACAGATACGCAGTATTTT.